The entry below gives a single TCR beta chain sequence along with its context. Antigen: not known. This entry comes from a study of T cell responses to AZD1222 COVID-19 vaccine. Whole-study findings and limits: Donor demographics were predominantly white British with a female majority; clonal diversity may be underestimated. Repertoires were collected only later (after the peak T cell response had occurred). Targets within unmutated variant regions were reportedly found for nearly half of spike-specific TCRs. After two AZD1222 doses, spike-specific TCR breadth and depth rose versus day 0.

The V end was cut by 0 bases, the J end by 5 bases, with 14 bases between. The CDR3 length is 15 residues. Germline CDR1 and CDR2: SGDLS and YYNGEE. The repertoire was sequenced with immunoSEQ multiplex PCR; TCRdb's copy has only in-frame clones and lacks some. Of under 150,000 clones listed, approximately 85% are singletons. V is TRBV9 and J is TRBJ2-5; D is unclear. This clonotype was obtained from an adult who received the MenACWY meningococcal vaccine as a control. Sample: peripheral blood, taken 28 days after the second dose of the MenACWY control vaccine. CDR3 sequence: CASSVAGYPTETQYF. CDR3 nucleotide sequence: TGTGCCAGCAGCGTAGCGGGTTACCCCACGGAGACCCAGTACTTC.